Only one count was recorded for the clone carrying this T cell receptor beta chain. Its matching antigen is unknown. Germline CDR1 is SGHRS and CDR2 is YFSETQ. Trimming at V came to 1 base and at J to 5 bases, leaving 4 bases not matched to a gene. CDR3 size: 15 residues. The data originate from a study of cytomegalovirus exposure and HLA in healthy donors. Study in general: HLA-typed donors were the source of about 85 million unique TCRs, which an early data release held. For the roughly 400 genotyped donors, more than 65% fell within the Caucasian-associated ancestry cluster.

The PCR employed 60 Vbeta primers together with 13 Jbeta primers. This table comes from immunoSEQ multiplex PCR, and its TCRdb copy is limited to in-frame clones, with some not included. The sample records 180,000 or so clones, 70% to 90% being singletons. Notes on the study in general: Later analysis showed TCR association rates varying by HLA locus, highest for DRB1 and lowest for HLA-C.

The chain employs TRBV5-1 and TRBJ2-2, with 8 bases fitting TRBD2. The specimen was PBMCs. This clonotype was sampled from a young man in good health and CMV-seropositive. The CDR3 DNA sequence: TGCGCCAGCAGCTTGTTCGAGCGGGGGACCGGGGAGCTGTTTTTT. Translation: CASSLFERGTGELFF. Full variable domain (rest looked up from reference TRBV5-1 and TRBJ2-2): KAGVTQTPRYLIKTRGQQVTLSCSPISGHRSVSWYQQTPGQGLQFLFEYFSETQRNKGNFPGRFSGRQFSNSRSEMNVSTLELGDSALYLCASSLFERGTGELFFGEGSRLTVL.